A selection of T cell receptor beta chains follows, all from one sample in a study of shared clonotypes between healthy human individuals. The repertoire was sequenced with immunoSEQ multiplex PCR; TCRdb's copy has only in-frame clones and lacks some. The table has about 2 million clones, around 96% seen once. The sample consisted of naive CD8+ T cells sorted from blood. The receptors stem from a man aged 18 to 29 in good health. Each CDR3 is given with its conserved first and last residue. A D gene is named only where the DNA matches it firmly. Clone size is shown for a subset of rows, as once, few, many or a class of expanded clone.

clone_size: -; j_call: TRBJ2-7; d_call: -; v_call: TRBV6-1; cdr3_aa: CASSAGDPPSYEQYF; cdr3_nt: TGTGCCAGCAGTGCGGGGGATCCCCCCTCCTACGAGCAGTACTTC
clone_size: -; j_call: TRBJ2-7; d_call: -; v_call: TRBV9; cdr3_aa: CASAETQGLMTYEQYF; cdr3_nt: TGTGCCAGCGCGGAGACCCAGGGGCTGATGACCTACGAGCAGTACTTC
clone_size: -; j_call: TRBJ2-2; d_call: TRBD1; v_call: TRBV15; cdr3_aa: CATSTGKDRADTGELFF; cdr3_nt: TGTGCCACCAGCACCGGGAAAGACAGGGCGGACACCGGGGAGCTGTTTTTT
clone_size: -; j_call: TRBJ2-5; d_call: TRBD2; v_call: TRBV5-4; cdr3_aa: CASSLEAGGAETQYF; cdr3_nt: TGTGCCAGCAGCTTGGAAGCGGGGGGGGCGGAGACCCAGTACTTC
clone_size: -; j_call: TRBJ1-5; d_call: TRBD1; v_call: TRBV10-2; cdr3_aa: CASSGDSFNQPQHF; cdr3_nt: TGCGCCAGCAGTGGGGACAGTTTTAATCAGCCCCAGCATTTT
clone_size: -; j_call: TRBJ1-4; d_call: -; v_call: TRBV10-3; cdr3_aa: CAISEDGGKLFF; cdr3_nt: TGTGCCATCAGTGAGGATGGGGGCAAACTGTTTTTT
clone_size: -; j_call: TRBJ2-7; d_call: -; v_call: TRBV13; cdr3_aa: CASSFTGLAYEQYF; cdr3_nt: TGTGCCAGCAGCTTCACGGGACTGGCCTACGAGCAGTACTTC
clone_size: -; j_call: TRBJ2-7; d_call: -; v_call: TRBV4-3; cdr3_aa: CASSQDAPEGYEQYF; cdr3_nt: TGCGCCAGCAGCCAAGATGCTCCCGAGGGTTACGAGCAGTACTTC
clone_size: -; j_call: TRBJ2-7; d_call: TRBD2; v_call: TRBV4-3; cdr3_aa: CASSQVPGGSYEQYF; cdr3_nt: TGCGCCAGCAGCCAAGTTCCGGGAGGCTCCTACGAGCAGTACTTC
clone_size: -; j_call: TRBJ2-7; d_call: -; v_call: TRBV10-2; cdr3_aa: CASSESYEQYF; cdr3_nt: TGCGCCAGCAGTGAGTCCTACGAGCAGTACTTC
clone_size: -; j_call: TRBJ2-5; d_call: -; v_call: TRBV15; cdr3_aa: CATSEDGEGETQYF; cdr3_nt: TGTGCCACCAGCGAAGACGGAGAGGGGGAGACCCAGTACTTC
clone_size: few; j_call: TRBJ1-6; d_call: -; v_call: TRBV6-1; cdr3_aa: CASSDSQGPGSPLHF; cdr3_nt: TGTGCCAGCAGTGACAGCCAAGGGCCTGGTTCACCCCTCCACTTT
clone_size: -; j_call: TRBJ1-1; d_call: -; v_call: TRBV4-2; cdr3_aa: CASSQGSWLSEAFF; cdr3_nt: TGTGCCAGCAGCCAAGGCTCATGGTTGAGTGAAGCTTTCTTT
clone_size: few; j_call: TRBJ2-7; d_call: TRBD1; v_call: TRBV4-3; cdr3_aa: CASSQGTGTYEQYF; cdr3_nt: TGCGCCAGCAGCCAAGGGACAGGGACCTACGAGCAGTACTTC
clone_size: -; j_call: TRBJ1-1; d_call: -; v_call: TRBV10-3; cdr3_aa: CAISEFPLDTIMNTEAFF; cdr3_nt: TGTGCCATCAGTGAGTTCCCCCTGGACACGATCATGAACACTGAAGCTTTCTTT
clone_size: -; j_call: TRBJ2-7; d_call: TRBD2; v_call: TRBV30; cdr3_aa: CAWSDQAGGRFGEQYF; cdr3_nt: TGTGCCTGGAGTGACCAAGCGGGAGGGCGCTTCGGGGAGCAGTACTTC
clone_size: few; j_call: TRBJ1-5; d_call: -; v_call: TRBV4-1; cdr3_aa: CASSQVGPIQPQHF; cdr3_nt: TGCGCCAGCAGCCAAGTAGGGCCTATCCAGCCCCAGCATTTT
clone_size: -; j_call: TRBJ2-7; d_call: -; v_call: TRBV2; cdr3_aa: CASSGTESSYEQYF; cdr3_nt: TGTGCCAGCAGTGGGACTGAGAGCTCCTACGAGCAGTACTTC
clone_size: -; j_call: TRBJ1-4; d_call: TRBD1; v_call: TRBV15; cdr3_aa: CATSINRGSSEKLFF; cdr3_nt: TGTGCCACCAGCATCAACAGGGGAAGTAGTGAAAAACTGTTTTTT
clone_size: -; j_call: TRBJ1-3; d_call: -; v_call: TRBV9; cdr3_aa: CASSDPGSSGNTIYF; cdr3_nt: TGTGCCAGCAGCGACCCCGGGAGCTCTGGAAACACCATATATTTT
clone_size: -; j_call: TRBJ2-7; d_call: -; v_call: TRBV30; cdr3_aa: CAWSVLGSHEQYF; cdr3_nt: TGTGCCTGGAGTGTACTTGGGTCACACGAGCAGTACTTC
clone_size: few; j_call: TRBJ2-2; d_call: -; v_call: TRBV2; cdr3_aa: CASSDRGPGELFF; cdr3_nt: TGTGCCAGCAGTGACAGGGGCCCCGGGGAGCTGTTTTTT
clone_size: once; j_call: TRBJ1-3; d_call: -; v_call: TRBV7-8; cdr3_aa: CASRPTWGNTIYF; cdr3_nt: TGTGCCAGCAGACCTACCTGGGGAAACACCATATATTTT
clone_size: -; j_call: TRBJ2-5; d_call: TRBD2; v_call: TRBV6-1; cdr3_aa: CASSEDGGILETQYF; cdr3_nt: TGTGCCAGCAGTGAAGACGGGGGGATCCTAGAGACCCAGTACTTC
clone_size: -; j_call: TRBJ2-5; d_call: -; v_call: TRBV6-5; cdr3_aa: CASSIGTPETQYF; cdr3_nt: TGTGCCAGCAGTATTGGGACTCCAGAGACCCAGTACTTC
clone_size: -; j_call: TRBJ2-7; d_call: TRBD2; v_call: TRBV19; cdr3_aa: CASSPRRGLANYDEQYF; cdr3_nt: TGTGCCAGTAGTCCGCGAAGGGGACTAGCGAACTACGACGAGCAGTACTTC
clone_size: -; j_call: TRBJ1-1; d_call: TRBD1; v_call: TRBV7-2; cdr3_aa: CASSWTGDPNTEAFF; cdr3_nt: TGTGCCAGCAGCTGGACAGGGGACCCGAACACTGAAGCTTTCTTT
clone_size: -; j_call: TRBJ1-2; d_call: TRBD1; v_call: TRBV11-2; cdr3_aa: CASSFGQGGFGYTF; cdr3_nt: TGTGCCAGCAGCTTTGGACAGGGGGGATTTGGCTACACCTTC
clone_size: -; j_call: TRBJ2-7; d_call: -; v_call: TRBV28; cdr3_aa: CASNLRGSLYEQYF; cdr3_nt: TGTGCCAGCAACTTGAGGGGGTCCCTCTACGAGCAGTACTTC
clone_size: -; j_call: TRBJ2-2; d_call: -; v_call: TRBV14; cdr3_aa: CASSQVGMGGELFF; cdr3_nt: TGTGCCAGCAGCCAAGTTGGAATGGGCGGGGAGCTGTTTTTT
clone_size: -; j_call: TRBJ1-1; d_call: -; v_call: TRBV7-8; cdr3_aa: CASSSTPWGTEAFF; cdr3_nt: TGTGCCAGCAGCTCAACCCCCTGGGGGACTGAAGCTTTCTTT
clone_size: -; j_call: TRBJ2-5; d_call: -; v_call: TRBV7-2; cdr3_aa: CASSPTGTGETQYF; cdr3_nt: TGTGCCAGCAGTCCCACCGGGACTGGGGAGACCCAGTACTTC
clone_size: -; j_call: TRBJ2-7; d_call: -; v_call: TRBV20-1; cdr3_aa: CSATAAYEQYF; cdr3_nt: TGCAGTGCTACCGCGGCCTACGAGCAGTACTTC
clone_size: -; j_call: TRBJ2-7; d_call: -; v_call: TRBV13; cdr3_aa: CASSLGAVYEQYF; cdr3_nt: TGTGCCAGCAGCTTAGGGGCGGTCTACGAGCAGTACTTC
clone_size: -; j_call: TRBJ2-1; d_call: TRBD1; v_call: TRBV28; cdr3_aa: CASGGETGNYNEQFF; cdr3_nt: TGTGCCAGCGGGGGAGAGACAGGGAACTACAATGAGCAGTTCTTC
clone_size: -; j_call: TRBJ2-7; d_call: TRBD1; v_call: TRBV11-2; cdr3_aa: CASSLMSGGASYEQYF; cdr3_nt: TGTGCCAGCAGCTTAATGTCAGGGGGCGCATCCTACGAGCAGTACTTC
clone_size: -; j_call: TRBJ2-1; d_call: TRBD2; v_call: TRBV7-8; cdr3_aa: CASSVTSGRLNEQFF; cdr3_nt: TGTGCCAGCAGTGTGACTAGCGGGAGGCTTAATGAGCAGTTCTTC
clone_size: -; j_call: TRBJ2-7; d_call: TRBD2; v_call: TRBV13; cdr3_aa: CASSAEGSGGPYEQYF; cdr3_nt: TGTGCCAGCAGCGCCGAGGGGAGCGGGGGGCCCTACGAGCAGTACTTC
clone_size: -; j_call: TRBJ2-7; d_call: -; v_call: TRBV19; cdr3_aa: CASRTSGEQYF; cdr3_nt: TGTGCCAGTAGGACTAGTGGCGAGCAGTACTTC
clone_size: -; j_call: TRBJ2-5; d_call: -; v_call: TRBV5-6; cdr3_aa: CASSQGGAQETQYF; cdr3_nt: TGTGCCAGTAGCCAAGGAGGAGCGCAAGAGACCCAGTACTTC
clone_size: -; j_call: TRBJ2-5; d_call: -; v_call: TRBV4-3; cdr3_aa: CASSQDWLAASETQYF; cdr3_nt: TGCGCCAGCAGCCAAGATTGGTTAGCAGCCTCGGAGACCCAGTACTTC
clone_size: -; j_call: TRBJ2-7; d_call: -; v_call: TRBV27; cdr3_aa: CASSPGRISSYEQYF; cdr3_nt: TGTGCCAGCAGCCCCGGACGGATAAGCTCCTACGAGCAGTACTTC
clone_size: once; j_call: TRBJ2-2; d_call: -; v_call: TRBV6-6; cdr3_aa: CASMGAGTGELFF; cdr3_nt: TGTGCCAGTATGGGGGCAGGCACCGGGGAGCTGTTTTTT
clone_size: -; j_call: TRBJ1-2; d_call: -; v_call: TRBV4-1; cdr3_aa: CASSQDPGTPPYSTF; cdr3_nt: TGCGCCAGCAGCCAAGATCCTGGGACACCCCCTTACTCAACCTTC
clone_size: -; j_call: TRBJ2-7; d_call: -; v_call: TRBV2; cdr3_aa: CASSEWVGSGYEQYF; cdr3_nt: TGTGCCAGCAGTGAATGGGTCGGGAGCGGGTACGAGCAGTACTTC
clone_size: -; j_call: TRBJ1-4; d_call: TRBD1; v_call: TRBV9; cdr3_aa: CASSVSGTGREKLFF; cdr3_nt: TGTGCCAGCAGCGTATCCGGGACAGGTCGTGAAAAACTGTTTTTT